This T cell receptor beta chain was captured by sequencing in a study of blood T cell repertoires in COVID-19. In the study overall: Acute-phase and convalescent COVID-19 samples originated in the United States, Italy and Spain.

The CDR3 sequence is 14 residues long. Germline loops: CDR1 SGDLS, CDR2 YYNGEE. V lost 0 bases and J lost 6; bases outside the gene matches: 0. The authors' processing: The authors estimated nucleated cell counts from reference gene primer amplification. Method: immunoSEQ multiplex PCR; TCRdb's copy keeps in-frame clones and lacks some. V and J calls and clone size are copied from that table; D and trimming were computed from the DNA. This sample has about 160,000 clones, with 65% to 85% found just once. The V gene is TRBV9, the J gene TRBJ2-3, with TRBD1 matching 11 bases. The specimen was peripheral blood. This receptor was identified in an older woman with acute or convalescent COVID-19. CDR3 residues: CASSVGDRGDTQYF. The CDR3 DNA follows: TGTGCCAGCAGCGTAGGGGACAGGGGGGATACGCAGTATTTT.